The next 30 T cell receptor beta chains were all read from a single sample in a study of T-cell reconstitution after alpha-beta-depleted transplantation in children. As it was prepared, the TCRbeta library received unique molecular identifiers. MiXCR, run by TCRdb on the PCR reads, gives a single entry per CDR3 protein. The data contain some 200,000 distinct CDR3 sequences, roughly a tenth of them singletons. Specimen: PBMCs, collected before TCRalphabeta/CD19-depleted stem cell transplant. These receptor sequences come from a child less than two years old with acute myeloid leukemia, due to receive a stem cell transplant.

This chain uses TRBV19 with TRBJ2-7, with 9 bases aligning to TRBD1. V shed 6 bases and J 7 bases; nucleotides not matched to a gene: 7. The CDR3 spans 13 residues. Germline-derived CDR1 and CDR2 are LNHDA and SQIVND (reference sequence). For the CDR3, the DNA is TGTGCCAGTAGGAGGGACAGGGCAAGTGAGCAGTACTTC. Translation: CASRRDRASEQYF.

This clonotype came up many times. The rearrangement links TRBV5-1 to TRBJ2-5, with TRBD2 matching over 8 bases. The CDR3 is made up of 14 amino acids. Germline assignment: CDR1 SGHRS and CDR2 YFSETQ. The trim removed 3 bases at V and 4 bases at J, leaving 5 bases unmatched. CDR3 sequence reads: CASSSPSGRETQYF. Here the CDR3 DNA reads TGCGCCAGCAGCTCCCCAAGCGGGAGAGAGACCCAGTACTTC.

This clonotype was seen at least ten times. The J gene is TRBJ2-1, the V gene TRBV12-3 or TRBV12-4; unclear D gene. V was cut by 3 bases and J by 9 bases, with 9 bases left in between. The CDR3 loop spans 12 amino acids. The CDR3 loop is CASSFPTREQFF. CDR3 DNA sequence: TGTGCCAGCAGTTTCCCTACGCGTGAGCAGTTCTTC.

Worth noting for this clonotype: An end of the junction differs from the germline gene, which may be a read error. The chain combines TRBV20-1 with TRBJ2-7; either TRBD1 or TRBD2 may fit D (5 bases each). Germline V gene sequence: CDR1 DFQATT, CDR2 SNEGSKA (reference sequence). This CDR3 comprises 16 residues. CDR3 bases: TGCTGTGCTAGAGATTTCTTCGACGGGGCCACCTACGAGCAGTACTTC. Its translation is CCARDFFDGATYEQYF.

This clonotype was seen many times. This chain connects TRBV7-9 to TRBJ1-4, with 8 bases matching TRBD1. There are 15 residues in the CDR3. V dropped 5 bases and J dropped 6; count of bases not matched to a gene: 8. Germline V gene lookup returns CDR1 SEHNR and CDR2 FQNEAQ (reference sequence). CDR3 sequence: CASSQRGTGYEKLFF. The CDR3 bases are TGTGCCAGCAGCCAGCGGGGGACAGGTTATGAAAAACTGTTTTTT.

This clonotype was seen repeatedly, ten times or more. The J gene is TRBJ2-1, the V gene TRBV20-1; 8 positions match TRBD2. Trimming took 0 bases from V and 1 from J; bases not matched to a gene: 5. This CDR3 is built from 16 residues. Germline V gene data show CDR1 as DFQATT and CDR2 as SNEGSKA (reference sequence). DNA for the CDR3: TGCAGTGCTAGAGATGTGGTAGCGGGATCCTACAATGAGCAGTTCTTC. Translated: CSARDVVAGSYNEQFF.

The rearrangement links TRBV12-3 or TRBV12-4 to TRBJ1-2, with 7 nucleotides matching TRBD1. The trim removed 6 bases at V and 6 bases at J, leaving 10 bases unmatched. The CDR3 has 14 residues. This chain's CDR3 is CASSRRTGRDGYTF. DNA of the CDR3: TGTGCCAGCAGCAGGAGGACAGGAAGGGATGGCTACACCTTC.

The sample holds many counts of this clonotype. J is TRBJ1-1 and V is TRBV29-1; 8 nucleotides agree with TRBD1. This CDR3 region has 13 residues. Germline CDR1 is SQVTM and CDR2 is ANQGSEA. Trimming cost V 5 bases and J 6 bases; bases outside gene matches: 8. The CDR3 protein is CSVFGQGKSEAFF. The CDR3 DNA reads TGCAGCGTTTTCGGACAGGGTAAATCTGAAGCTTTCTTT.

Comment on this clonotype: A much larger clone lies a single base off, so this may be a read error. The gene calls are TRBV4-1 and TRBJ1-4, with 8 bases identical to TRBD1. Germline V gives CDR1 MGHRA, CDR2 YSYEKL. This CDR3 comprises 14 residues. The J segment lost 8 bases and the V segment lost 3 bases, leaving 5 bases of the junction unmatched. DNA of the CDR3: TGCGCCAGCAGCCAGAGAGGGGACAGGGAAAAACTGTTTTTT. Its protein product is CASSQRGDREKLFF.

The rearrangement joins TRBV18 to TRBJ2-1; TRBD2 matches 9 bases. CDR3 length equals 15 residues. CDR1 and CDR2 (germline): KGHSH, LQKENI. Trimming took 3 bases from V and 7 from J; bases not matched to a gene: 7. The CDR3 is CASSPLAGLGNEQFF. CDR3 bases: TGTGCCAGCTCACCCCTAGCGGGATTGGGAAATGAGCAGTTCTTC.

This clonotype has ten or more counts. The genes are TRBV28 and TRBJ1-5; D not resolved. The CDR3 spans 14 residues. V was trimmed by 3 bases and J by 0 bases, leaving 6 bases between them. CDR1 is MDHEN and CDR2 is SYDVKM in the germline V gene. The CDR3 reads CASSFLYSNQPQHF. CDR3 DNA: TGTGCCAGCAGTTTTCTTTATAGCAATCAGCCCCAGCATTTT.

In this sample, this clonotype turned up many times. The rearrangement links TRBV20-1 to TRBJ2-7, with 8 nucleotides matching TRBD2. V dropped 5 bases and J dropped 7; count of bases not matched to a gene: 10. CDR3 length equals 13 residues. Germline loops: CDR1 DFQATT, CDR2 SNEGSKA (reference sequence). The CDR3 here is CSAGGSGGGEQYF. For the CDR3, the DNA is TGCAGTGCTGGAGGAAGTGGCGGGGGGGAGCAGTACTTC.

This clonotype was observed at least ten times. The CDR3 DNA is TGTGCCAGCAGTTTACGGCGGAAAGAGACCCAGTACTTC. Encoded protein: CASSLRRKETQYF. The rearrangement uses TRBV12-3 or TRBV12-4 and TRBJ2-5; D is uncertain. Trimming removed 2 bases at V and 3 bases at J, with 7 bases between. This CDR3 contains 13 residues.

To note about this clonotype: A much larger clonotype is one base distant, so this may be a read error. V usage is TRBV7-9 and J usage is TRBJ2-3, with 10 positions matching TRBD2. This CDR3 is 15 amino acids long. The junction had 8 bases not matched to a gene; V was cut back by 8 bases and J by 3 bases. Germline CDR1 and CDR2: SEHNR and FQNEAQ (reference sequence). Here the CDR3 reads CASGRGTSETDTQYF. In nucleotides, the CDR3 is TGTGCCAGCGGCCGCGGGACTAGCGAAACAGATACGCAGTATTTT.

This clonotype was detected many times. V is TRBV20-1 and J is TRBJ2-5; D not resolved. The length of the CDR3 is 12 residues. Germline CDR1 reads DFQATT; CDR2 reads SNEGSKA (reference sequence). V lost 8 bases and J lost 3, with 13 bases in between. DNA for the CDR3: TGCAGTTGGGTTCACACCAAAGAGACCCAGTACTTC. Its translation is CSWVHTKETQYF.

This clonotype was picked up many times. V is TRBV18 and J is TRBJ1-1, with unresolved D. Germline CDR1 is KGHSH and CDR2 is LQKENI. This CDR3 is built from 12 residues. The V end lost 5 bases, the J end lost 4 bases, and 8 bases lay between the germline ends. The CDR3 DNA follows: TGTGCCAGCTCAACGACTGGCACTGAAGCTTTCTTT. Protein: CASSTTGTEAFF.

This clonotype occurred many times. The CDR3 nucleotides are TGTGCCAGCAGTTTAAATAGCGGGACGAACACCGGGGAGCTGTTTTTT. Its translation: CASSLNSGTNTGELFF. V is TRBV12-3 or TRBV12-4 and J is TRBJ2-2, with 8 bases lining up with TRBD2. The CDR3 has 16 amino acids. The V segment lost 2 bases and the J segment 0 bases; nucleotides outside the gene matches: 2.

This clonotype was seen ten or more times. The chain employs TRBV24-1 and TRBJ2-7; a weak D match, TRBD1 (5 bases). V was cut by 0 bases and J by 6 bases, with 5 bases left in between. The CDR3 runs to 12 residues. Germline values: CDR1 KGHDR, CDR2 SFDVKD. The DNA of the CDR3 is TGTGCCACCAGTGATTTGAGGGGCGAGCAGTACTTC. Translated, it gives CATSDLRGEQYF.

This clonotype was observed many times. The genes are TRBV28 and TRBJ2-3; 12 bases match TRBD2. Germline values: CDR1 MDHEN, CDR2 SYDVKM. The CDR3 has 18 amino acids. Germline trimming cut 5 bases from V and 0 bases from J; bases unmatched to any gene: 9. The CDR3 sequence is CASSPSSGRASSTDTQYF. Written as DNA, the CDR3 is TGTGCCAGCAGTCCCTCTAGCGGGAGGGCCTCTAGCACAGATACGCAGTATTTT. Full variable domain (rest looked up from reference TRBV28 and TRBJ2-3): DVKVTQSSRYLVKRTGEKVFLECVQDMDHENMFWYRQDPGLGLRLIYFSYDVKMKEKGDIPEGYSVSREKKERFSLILESASTNQTSMYLCASSPSSGRASSTDTQYFGPGTRLTVL.

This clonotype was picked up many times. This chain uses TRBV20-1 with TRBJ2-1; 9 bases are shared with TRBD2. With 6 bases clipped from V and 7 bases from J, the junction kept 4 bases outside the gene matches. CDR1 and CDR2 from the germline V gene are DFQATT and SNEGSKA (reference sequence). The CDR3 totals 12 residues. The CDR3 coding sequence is TGCAGTGCCGGACTAGCGATTAATGAGCAGTTCTTC. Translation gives CSAGLAINEQFF.

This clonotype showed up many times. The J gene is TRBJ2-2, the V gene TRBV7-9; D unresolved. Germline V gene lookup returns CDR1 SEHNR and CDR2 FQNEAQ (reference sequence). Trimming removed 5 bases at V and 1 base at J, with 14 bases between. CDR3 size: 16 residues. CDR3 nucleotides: TGTGCCAGCAGCCAGCCCGGGCGACGGAACACCGGGGAGCTGTTTTTT. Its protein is CASSQPGRRNTGELFF.

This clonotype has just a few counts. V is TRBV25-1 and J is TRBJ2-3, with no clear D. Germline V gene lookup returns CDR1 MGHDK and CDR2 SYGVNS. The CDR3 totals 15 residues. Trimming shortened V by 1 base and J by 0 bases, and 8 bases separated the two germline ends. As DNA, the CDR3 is TGTGCCAGCAGTGAATTTCCAGCCAGCACAGATACGCAGTATTTT. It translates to CASSEFPASTDTQYF.

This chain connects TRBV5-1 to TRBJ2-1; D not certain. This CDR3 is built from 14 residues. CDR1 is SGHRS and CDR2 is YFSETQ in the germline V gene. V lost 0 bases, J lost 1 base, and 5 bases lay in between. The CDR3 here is CASSLEWSYNEQFF. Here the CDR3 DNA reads TGCGCCAGCAGCTTGGAGTGGTCCTACAATGAGCAGTTCTTC.

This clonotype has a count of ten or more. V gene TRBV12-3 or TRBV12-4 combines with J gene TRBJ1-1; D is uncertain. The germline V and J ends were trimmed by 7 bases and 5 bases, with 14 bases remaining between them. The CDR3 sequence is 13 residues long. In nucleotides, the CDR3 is TGTGCCAGCACCTCCGTGAGAGGGACTGAAGCTTTCTTT. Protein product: CASTSVRGTEAFF.

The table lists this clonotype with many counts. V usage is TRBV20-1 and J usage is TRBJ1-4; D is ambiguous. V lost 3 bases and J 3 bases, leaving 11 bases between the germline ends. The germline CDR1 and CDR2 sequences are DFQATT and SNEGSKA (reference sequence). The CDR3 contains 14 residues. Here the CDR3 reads CSASVAGANEKLFF. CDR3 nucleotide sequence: TGCAGTGCTAGTGTTGCGGGAGCTAATGAAAAACTGTTTTTT.

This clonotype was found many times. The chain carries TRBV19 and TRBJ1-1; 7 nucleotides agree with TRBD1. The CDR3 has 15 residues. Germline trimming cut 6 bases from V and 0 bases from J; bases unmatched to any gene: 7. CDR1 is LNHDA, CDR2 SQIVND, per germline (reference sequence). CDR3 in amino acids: CASRIQGTMNTEAFF. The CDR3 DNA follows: TGTGCCAGTAGAATACAGGGGACGATGAACACTGAAGCTTTCTTT.

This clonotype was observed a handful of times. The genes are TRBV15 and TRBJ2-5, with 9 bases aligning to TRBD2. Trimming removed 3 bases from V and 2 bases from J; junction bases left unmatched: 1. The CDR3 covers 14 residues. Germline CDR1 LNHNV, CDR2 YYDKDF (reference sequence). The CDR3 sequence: CATSRTSGQETQYF. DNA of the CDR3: TGTGCCACCAGCAGGACTAGCGGACAAGAGACCCAGTACTTC.

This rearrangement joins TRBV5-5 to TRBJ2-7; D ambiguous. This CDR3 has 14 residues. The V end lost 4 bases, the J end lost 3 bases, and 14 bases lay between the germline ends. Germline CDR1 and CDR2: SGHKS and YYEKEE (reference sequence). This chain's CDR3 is CASSQTSLVYEQYF. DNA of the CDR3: TGTGCCAGCAGCCAAACGTCGCTAGTCTACGAGCAGTACTTC.

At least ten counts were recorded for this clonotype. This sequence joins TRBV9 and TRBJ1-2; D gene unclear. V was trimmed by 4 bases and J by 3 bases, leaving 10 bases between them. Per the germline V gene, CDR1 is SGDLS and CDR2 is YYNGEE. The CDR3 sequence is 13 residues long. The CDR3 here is CASSRPLDYGYTF. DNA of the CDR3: TGTGCCAGCAGCCGCCCCTTGGACTATGGCTACACCTTC.

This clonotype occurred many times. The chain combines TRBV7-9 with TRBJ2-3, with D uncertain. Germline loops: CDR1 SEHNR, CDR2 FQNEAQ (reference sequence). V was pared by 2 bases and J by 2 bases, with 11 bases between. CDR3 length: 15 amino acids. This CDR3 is CASSLIGLATDTQYF. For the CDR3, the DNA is TGTGCCAGCAGCTTAATTGGGCTTGCCACAGATACGCAGTATTTT.